Sequencing of this T cell receptor beta chain was carried out in a study of cytomegalovirus exposure and HLA in healthy donors. Across the study: Ancestry clustering placed around four fifths of roughly 400 genotyped donors in the Caucasian-associated cluster.

This CDR3 has 15 residues. Looked up from germline, CDR1 is SGHTA and CDR2 is FQGNSA. The V end was cut by 2 bases, the J end by 2 bases, with 12 bases between. With regard to this clone: Its antigen is not known.

Overall study findings and caveats: Associated with cytomegalovirus, according to the listing, were 150 to 200 TCR beta chains.

13 Jbeta primers and 60 Vbeta primers were used for the PCR. TCRdb's copy holds only in-frame clones and misses some; the assay was immunoSEQ multiplex PCR. The sample has 110,000 to 150,000 clones, roughly 80% seen once. Sequenced material: PBMCs. The receptor comes from a woman aged 40 to 49 in good health and CMV-seronegative. The rearrangement uses TRBV7-2 and TRBJ1-1; maybe TRBD1 (6 bases). CDR3 coding DNA: TGTGCCAGCAGCTTACAAGCAGGGGTCAACACTGAAGCTTTCTTT. Its translation is CASSLQAGVNTEAFF. Looking up the rest from reference TRBV7-2 and TRBJ1-1 gives the full variable domain: GAGVSQSPSNKVTEKGKDVELRCDPISGHTALYWYRQSLGQGLEFLIYFQGNSAPDKSGLPSDRFSAERTGGSVSTLTIQRTQQEDSAVYLCASSLQAGVNTEAFFGQGTRLTVV.